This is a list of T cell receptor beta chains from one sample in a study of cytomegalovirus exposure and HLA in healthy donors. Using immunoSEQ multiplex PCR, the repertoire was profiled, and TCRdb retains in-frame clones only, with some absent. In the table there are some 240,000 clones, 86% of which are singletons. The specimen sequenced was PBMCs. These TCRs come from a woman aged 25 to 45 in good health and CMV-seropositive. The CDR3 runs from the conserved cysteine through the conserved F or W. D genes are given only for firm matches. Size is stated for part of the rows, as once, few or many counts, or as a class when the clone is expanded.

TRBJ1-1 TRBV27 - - CASSLLGEPEAFF TGTGCCAGCAGTTTGTTAGGGGAACCTGAAGCTTTCTTT
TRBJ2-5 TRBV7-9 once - CASSLEGGARETQYF TGTGCCAGCAGCTTAGAGGGAGGAGCTCGGGAGACCCAGTACTTC
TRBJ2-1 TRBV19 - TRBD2 CASSIGAAGGPRANEQFF TGTGCCAGTAGTATTGGAGCTGCGGGAGGGCCCCGGGCCAATGAGCAGTTCTTC
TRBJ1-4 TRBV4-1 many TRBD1 CASSHPKGQGNNEKLFF TGCGCCAGCAGCCACCCGAAAGGACAGGGGAATAATGAAAAACTGTTTTTT
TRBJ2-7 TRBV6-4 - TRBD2 CASSPPTSGSPYEQYF TGTGCCAGCAGTCCACCTACTAGCGGGAGTCCCTACGAGCAGTACTTC
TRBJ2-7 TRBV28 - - CASSLQSVLYEQYF TGTGCCAGCAGTTTACAAAGCGTACTCTACGAGCAGTACTTC
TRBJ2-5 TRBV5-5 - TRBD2 CASTLRTSGRETQYF TGTGCCAGCACTCTACGGACTAGCGGGAGAGAGACCCAGTACTTC
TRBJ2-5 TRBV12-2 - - CASRRGLAGALETQYF TGTGCAAGTCGTAGGGGACTAGCGGGAGCGTTAGAGACCCAGTACTTC
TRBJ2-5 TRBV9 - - CASSTVPRETQYF TGTGCCAGCAGCACCGTGCCACGGGAGACCCAGTACTTC
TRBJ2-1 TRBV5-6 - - CASSLTGTDLVNEQFF TGTGCCAGCAGCTTAACCGGGACTGACTTAGTCAATGAGCAGTTCTTC
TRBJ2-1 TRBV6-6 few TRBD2 CASSGTSSNEQFF TGTGCCAGCAGTGGGACTAGTTCGAATGAGCAGTTCTTC
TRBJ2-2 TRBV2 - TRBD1 CASSRGTGTISGELFF TGTGCCAGCAGTCGCGGGACAGGGACTATTTCCGGGGAGCTGTTTTTT
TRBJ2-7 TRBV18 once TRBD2 CASSLTTSGRDPYEQYF TGTGCCAGCTCGCTTACCACTAGCGGGAGGGATCCTTACGAGCAGTACTTC
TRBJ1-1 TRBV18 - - CASSPLARGVTEAFF TGTGCCAGCTCACCATTAGCCAGGGGAGTAACTGAAGCTTTCTTT
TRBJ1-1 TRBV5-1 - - CASSLRGALRDTEAFF TGCGCCAGCAGCTTGCGGGGGGCGCTGAGGGACACTGAAGCTTTCTTT
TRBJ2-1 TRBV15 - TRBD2 CATSRDRGDRGDEQFF TGTGCCACCAGCAGAGATCGTGGAGACCGGGGGGATGAGCAGTTCTTC